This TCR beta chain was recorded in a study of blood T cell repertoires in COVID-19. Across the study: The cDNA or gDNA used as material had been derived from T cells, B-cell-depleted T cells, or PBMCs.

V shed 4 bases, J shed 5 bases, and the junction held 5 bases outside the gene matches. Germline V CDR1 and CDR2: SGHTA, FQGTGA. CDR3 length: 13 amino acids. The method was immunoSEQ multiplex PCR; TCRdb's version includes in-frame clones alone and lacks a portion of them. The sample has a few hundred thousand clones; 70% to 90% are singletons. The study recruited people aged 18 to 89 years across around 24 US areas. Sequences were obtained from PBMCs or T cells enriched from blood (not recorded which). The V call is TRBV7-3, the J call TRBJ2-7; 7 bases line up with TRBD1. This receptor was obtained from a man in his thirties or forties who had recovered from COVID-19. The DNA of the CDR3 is TGTGCCAGCAGCTCCACAGGGGACCACGAGCAGTACTTC. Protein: CASSSTGDHEQYF.